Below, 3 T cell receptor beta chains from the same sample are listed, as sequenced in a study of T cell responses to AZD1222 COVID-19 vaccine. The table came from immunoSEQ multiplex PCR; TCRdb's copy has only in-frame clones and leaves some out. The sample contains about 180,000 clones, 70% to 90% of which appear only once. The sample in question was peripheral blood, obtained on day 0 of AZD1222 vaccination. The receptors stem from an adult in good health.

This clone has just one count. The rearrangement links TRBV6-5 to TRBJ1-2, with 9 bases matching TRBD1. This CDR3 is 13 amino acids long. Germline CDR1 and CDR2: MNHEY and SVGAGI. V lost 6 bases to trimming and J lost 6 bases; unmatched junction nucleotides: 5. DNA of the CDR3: TGTGCCAGCAGGACACAGGGGGCCCATGGCTACACCTTC. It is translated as CASRTQGAHGYTF.

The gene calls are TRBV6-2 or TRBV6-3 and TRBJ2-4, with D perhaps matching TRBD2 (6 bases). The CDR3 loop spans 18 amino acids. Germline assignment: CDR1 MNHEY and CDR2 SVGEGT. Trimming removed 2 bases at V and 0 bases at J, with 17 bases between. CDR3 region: CASSYETGHGGAKNIQYF. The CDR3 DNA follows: TGTGCCAGCAGTTACGAAACCGGACACGGGGGAGCCAAAAACATTCAGTACTTC.

CDR3 protein: CASRTGMNTGELFF. CDR3 nucleotide sequence: TGTGCCAGTCGAACGGGGATGAACACCGGGGAGCTGTTTTTT. This rearrangement joins TRBV19 to TRBJ2-2; D is possibly TRBD2 (5 bases). The germline CDR1 and CDR2 sequences are LNHDA and SQIVND (reference sequence). This CDR3 has 14 amino acids. Deletions cut 8 bases from V and 1 base from J, with 11 bases between.